Following are 22 T cell receptor beta chains from one sample sequenced in a study of OX40 agonist ivuxolimab in advanced cancers. Profiling relied on immunoSEQ multiplex PCR, and the TCRdb table lists in-frame clones only, not all of them. This table holds about 110,000 clones, approximately 90% found once. Sequenced material: CD4+ or CD8+ T cells sorted from blood, taken in a trial of the OX40 agonist ivuxolimab. These receptors were collected from an adult with an advanced solid tumor such as melanoma, head and neck, liver or kidney cancer.

The chain carries TRBV5-6 and TRBJ2-3; D is unclear. The V gene's germline CDR1 is SGHDT and CDR2 YYEEEE. V lost 1 base and J 1 base, leaving 13 bases between the germline ends. This CDR3 has 16 amino acids. CDR3: CASSLYSEPRTDTQYF. CDR3 bases: TGTGCCAGCAGCTTGTACAGCGAGCCACGCACAGATACGCAGTATTTT.

This rearrangement joins TRBV4-1 to TRBJ2-4, with TRBD1 identical over 12 bases. V was pared by 1 base and J by 1 base, with 8 bases of the junction left unmatched. Germline loops: CDR1 MGHRA, CDR2 YSYEKL. This CDR3 region has 19 residues. The CDR3 DNA reads TGCGCCAGCAGCCAAGTCGGCGGGACAGGGGGCGCCGCCAAAAACATTCAGTACTTC. It specifies CASSQVGGTGGAAKNIQYF.

V usage is TRBV7-9 and J usage is TRBJ2-7; D not certain. CDR1 and CDR2 from the germline V gene are SEHNR and FQNEAQ (reference sequence). This CDR3 is 12 amino acids long. Trimming left V 5 bases short and J 3 bases short, with 8 bases between. CDR3 residues: CASSQVLYEQYF. The DNA for the CDR3 is TGTGCCAGCAGCCAAGTCCTCTACGAGCAGTACTTC.

J is TRBJ2-1 and V is TRBV5-4; tentative D call: TRBD2 (5 bases). CDR3 size: 13 residues. V was pared by 4 bases and J by 11 bases, with 16 bases between. Germline CDR1 reads SGHNT; CDR2 reads YYREEE (reference sequence). The chain's CDR3 is CASSPSGIEKQFF. CDR3 in DNA: TGTGCCAGCAGCCCCTCCGGGATAGAGAAGCAGTTCTTC. The full variable domain, with the rest looked up from reference TRBV5-4 and TRBJ2-1, is ETGVTQSPTHLIKTRGQQVTLRCSSQSGHNTVSWYQQALGQGPQFIFQYYREEENGRGNFPPRFSGLQFPNYSSELNVNALELDDSALYLCASSPSGIEKQFFGPGTRLTVL.

This chain connects TRBV4-1 to TRBJ2-7, with TRBD2 as a possible D gene (5 bases). Germline assignment: CDR1 MGHRA and CDR2 YSYEKL. The CDR3 length is 16 residues. Between the trimmed V and J ends, which lost 0 bases and 0 bases, there was a span of 12 bases. This CDR3 is CASSQDPPAVSYEQYF. The CDR3 nucleotides read TGCGCCAGCAGCCAAGACCCCCCAGCGGTCTCCTACGAGCAGTACTTC.

In its sample, this clone was seen once. V gene TRBV6-4 combines with J gene TRBJ1-5, with a tentative D call TRBD1 (5 bases). The CDR3 is made up of 16 amino acids. V lost 2 bases, J lost 0 bases, and 11 bases lay in between. CDR1 and CDR2 from the germline V gene are MRHNA and SNTAGT. CDR3 protein: CASSDRGPLSNQPQHF. The CDR3 nucleotides read TGTGCCAGCAGTGACAGGGGCCCCCTTAGCAATCAGCCCCAGCATTTT.

The V gene is TRBV18, the J gene TRBJ1-4; TRBD1 matches at 9 bases. V gave up 2 bases and J gave up 8 bases; unmatched junction bases: 6. The germline gives CDR1 KGHSH, CDR2 LQKENI. This CDR3 is 15 amino acids long. CDR3 nucleotide sequence: TGTGCCAGCTCACCAACGGACAGGGGTTTGGAAAAACTGTTTTTT. Translation gives CASSPTDRGLEKLFF.

The rearrangement links TRBV27 to TRBJ1-1, with a possible D match to TRBD1 (6 bases). From germline, CDR1 is MNHEY and CDR2 SMNVEV (reference sequence). The length of the CDR3 is 13 residues. V gave up 5 bases and J gave up 6 bases, with 13 bases separating them. The DNA of the CDR3 is TGTGCCAGCAGTCCACAGGGATTAGCTGAAGCTTTCTTT. This codes for CASSPQGLAEAFF.

CDR3 nucleotides: TGCGCCAGCAGCTTGGGGGACACCAACTATGGCTACACCTTC. It translates to CASSLGDTNYGYTF. V is TRBV5-1 and J is TRBJ1-2; D is perhaps TRBD1 (6 bases). Per the germline V gene, CDR1 is SGHRS and CDR2 is YFSETQ. V lost 0 bases to trimming and J lost 2 bases, with 8 bases between them. This CDR3 comprises 14 residues.

This sequence joins TRBV11-3 and TRBJ2-2, with a tentative D call TRBD2 (6 bases). CDR1 is SGHNT, CDR2 YENEEA, per germline. The CDR3 extends over 16 amino acids. The V gene lost 1 base and the J gene lost 7 bases, with 16 bases spanning the gap. The DNA for the CDR3 is TGTGCCAGCAGCTTAGTCCGCGGACTATCAGACGGGGAGCTGTTTTTT. It yields the protein CASSLVRGLSDGELFF.

The chain uses TRBV6-6 and TRBJ1-2, with D possibly TRBD1 on 5 matching bases. This CDR3 is built from 15 residues. Looked up from germline, CDR1 is MNHNY and CDR2 is SVGAGI (reference sequence). The V end lost 6 bases, the J end lost 6 bases, and 20 bases lay between the germline ends. CDR3 bases: TGTGCCAGCAGCCCCTCCCTCTGGGGCCGACATGGCTACACCTTC. This codes for CASSPSLWGRHGYTF.

V usage is TRBV4-1 and J usage is TRBJ1-2; TRBD1 agrees at 9 bases. The CDR3 runs to 15 residues. Trimming at V came to 1 base and at J to 8 bases, leaving 8 bases not matched to a gene. Germline V gene sequence: CDR1 MGHRA, CDR2 YSYEKL. The CDR3 reads CASSQGERTGVGYTF. The CDR3 bases are TGCGCCAGCAGCCAAGGTGAAAGGACAGGGGTAGGCTACACCTTC.

In this sample, this clone turned up once. The chain uses TRBV6-5 and TRBJ1-6; D might be TRBD1 (5 bases). This CDR3 has 14 amino acids. V lost 2 bases to trimming and J lost 14 bases, with 16 bases between them. CDR1 is MNHEY and CDR2 is SVGAGI in the germline V gene. CDR3 sequence (DNA): TGTGCCAGCAGTTACGGGCCGCAGGAGGGGACCCTCCACTTT. Encoded protein: CASSYGPQEGTLHF.

This clone occurred once. The rearrangement links TRBV10-1 to TRBJ2-3; 14 bases map to TRBD2. This CDR3 has 16 residues. The trim removed 4 bases at V and 4 bases at J, leaving 4 bases unmatched. The germline V gene has CDR1 WNHNN and CDR2 SYGVQD (reference sequence). CDR3 bases: TGCGCCAGCAGTGGCGGACTAGCGGGGGGCTCAGATACGCAGTATTTT. As protein: CASSGGLAGGSDTQYF.

The V gene is TRBV11-3, the J gene TRBJ2-5; 15 bases line up with TRBD2. J was trimmed by 2 bases and V by 6 bases; bases with no gene match: 4. This CDR3 region has 16 residues. The germline CDR1 and CDR2 sequences are SGHNT and YENEEA. CDR3 nucleotides: TGTGCCAGCAGGCCCGGACTAGCGGGGGGGCAAGAGACCCAGTACTTC. This encodes CASRPGLAGGQETQYF.

This chain joins TRBV27 and TRBJ2-3, with D maybe TRBD2 (5 bases). Germline V gene sequence: CDR1 MNHEY, CDR2 SMNVEV (reference sequence). V was pared by 9 bases and J by 5 bases, with 15 bases between. The CDR3 spans 13 residues. The CDR3 region has the DNA TGTGCCAGTTGGAGGAGCGCCGGAGATACGCAGTATTTT. This sequence encodes CASWRSAGDTQYF.

This clone has just a few counts. The chain joins TRBV7-3 to TRBJ2-2; 10 bases line up with TRBD1. Germline trimming cut 1 base from V and 5 bases from J; bases unmatched to any gene: 10. Germline assignment: CDR1 SGHTA and CDR2 FQGTGA. The CDR3 is made up of 18 amino acids. Here the CDR3 DNA reads TGTGCCAGCAGCTTAAATAGAGGGGACAGGGGCCGGACCGGGGAGCTGTTTTTT. Translation gives CASSLNRGDRGRTGELFF.

The chain recombines TRBV11-3 with TRBJ1-2; D is ambiguous. This CDR3 has 11 amino acids. Trimming took 3 bases from V and 7 from J, leaving 6 bases between them. Looked up from germline, CDR1 is SGHNT and CDR2 is YENEEA. The CDR3 spells CASSFRGGYTF. In DNA, the CDR3 is TGTGCCAGCAGCTTTCGGGGTGGCTACACCTTC.

This clone was seen once. J is TRBJ2-3 and V is TRBV5-1, with 9 nucleotides matching TRBD2. CDR1 and CDR2 from the germline V gene are SGHRS and YFSETQ. The CDR3 is made up of 15 amino acids. V lost 0 bases and J lost 4; bases outside the gene matches: 3. As DNA, the CDR3 is TGCGCCAGCAGCTTGGCAGCGGGAGGTGCAGATACGCAGTATTTT. Its protein is CASSLAAGGADTQYF.

The chain combines TRBV25-1 with TRBJ2-1; D is possibly TRBD2 (6 bases). Germline assignment: CDR1 MGHDK and CDR2 SYGVNS. The CDR3 totals 14 residues. V dropped 6 bases and J dropped 3 bases, with 12 bases sitting between them. The CDR3 loop is CASRGETSYNEQFF. The CDR3 nucleotides read TGTGCCAGCAGGGGTGAGACTAGCTACAATGAGCAGTTCTTC.

The rearrangement uses TRBV6-1 and TRBJ1-6, with D uncertain. Germline lookup yields CDR1 MNHNS and CDR2 SASEGT. The CDR3 extends over 13 amino acids. Between the trimmed V and J ends, which lost 1 base and 16 bases, there was a span of 14 bases. This CDR3 reads CASSEVRQLDLHF. Here the CDR3 DNA reads TGTGCCAGCAGTGAAGTTAGGCAGTTGGATCTCCACTTT.

This sequence joins TRBV2 and TRBJ2-5; tentative D call: TRBD1 (6 bases). The germline gives CDR1 SNHLY, CDR2 FYNNEI. Between the trimmed V and J ends, which lost 6 bases and 2 bases, there was a span of 10 bases. The CDR3 sequence is 13 residues long. This CDR3 reads CASSGQTQETQYF. The CDR3 nucleotides read TGTGCCAGCAGCGGACAGACTCAAGAGACCCAGTACTTC.